Shown below are 16 T cell receptor beta chains from a single sample sequenced in a study of cytomegalovirus exposure and HLA in healthy donors. Amplification used 60 Vbeta primers and 13 Jbeta primers. The data were produced by immunoSEQ multiplex PCR, yet TCRdb's version contains in-frame clones alone and is incomplete. The sample has tens of thousands of clones; about 81% are singletons. Sequencing used PBMCs. Every receptor here comes from a woman between 35 and 50 years old in good health and CMV-seropositive.

The chain links TRBV18 to TRBJ1-1, with 9 bases lining up with TRBD1. CDR3 size: 18 residues. The V segment lost 2 bases and the J segment 5 bases; nucleotides outside the gene matches: 15. The germline gives CDR1 KGHSH, CDR2 LQKENI. The CDR3 sequence: CASSPLTPGQGVKTEAFF. CDR3 coding DNA: TGTGCCAGCTCACCATTGACCCCGGGACAGGGTGTTAAGACTGAAGCTTTCTTT.

This chain uses TRBV25-1 with TRBJ1-2, with a weak D call TRBD1 (6 bases). V dropped 6 bases and J dropped 2 bases, with 19 bases sitting between them. Germline CDR1 and CDR2: MGHDK and SYGVNS. This CDR3 comprises 16 residues. Here the CDR3 reads CASSPRGSQVNYGYTF. The CDR3 DNA reads as TGTGCCAGCAGCCCGAGGGGGAGCCAAGTGAACTATGGCTACACCTTC.

The rearrangement links TRBV5-6 to TRBJ2-7; D may be TRBD1 (5 bases). Germline assignment: CDR1 SGHDT and CDR2 YYEEEE. The CDR3 extends over 15 amino acids. The V gene lost 5 bases and the J gene lost 2 bases, with 17 bases spanning the gap. This chain's CDR3 is CASSSSGRLPYEQYF. In DNA form, the CDR3 reads TGTGCCAGCAGTTCTTCAGGGCGCTTACCCTACGAGCAGTACTTC.

Only one count was recorded for this clone. This chain connects TRBV7-9 to TRBJ1-2, with D maybe TRBD1 (6 bases). The CDR3 is 15 amino acids. In germline, CDR1 is SEHNR, CDR2 FQNEAQ (reference sequence). Trimming removed 6 bases at V and 4 bases at J, with 18 bases between. The CDR3 DNA sequence: TGTGCCAGCAGTCAATTAAGCGGGGGCGTCTATGGCTACACCTTC. It specifies CASSQLSGGVYGYTF.

This rearrangement joins TRBV5-6 to TRBJ1-2; 8 bases line up with TRBD1. CDR1 and CDR2 (germline): SGHDT, YYEEEE. The CDR3 is 13 amino acids. Germline trimming cut 4 bases from V and 4 bases from J; bases unmatched to any gene: 3. The DNA of the CDR3 is TGTGCCAGCAGCCGGGACAGGAGCTATGGCTACACCTTC. Protein: CASSRDRSYGYTF. The full variable domain, completed using reference TRBV5-6 and TRBJ1-2, is DAGVTQSPTHLIKTRGQQVTLRCSPKSGHDTVSWYQQALGQGPQFIFQYYEEEERQRGNFPDRFSGHQFPNYSSELNVNALLLGDSALYLCASSRDRSYGYTFGSGTRLTVV.

V gene TRBV7-9 combines with J gene TRBJ1-3; the match to TRBD1 covers 7 bases. This CDR3 has 16 residues. CDR1 SEHNR and CDR2 FQNEAQ come from the germline V gene (reference sequence). The V segment lost 3 bases and the J segment 2 bases; nucleotides outside the gene matches: 7. CDR3 in DNA: TGTGCCAGCAGCTTCCGAACAGGGGACACTGGAAACACCATATATTTT. Translated: CASSFRTGDTGNTIYF.

The gene calls are TRBV28 and TRBJ1-1; TRBD1 matches 8 bases. The CDR3 has 13 residues. Germline V gives CDR1 MDHEN, CDR2 SYDVKM. The trim removed 6 bases at V and 0 bases at J, leaving 0 bases unmatched. This CDR3 is CASSRGLNTEAFF. The CDR3 DNA reads TGTGCCAGCAGCAGGGGGCTGAACACTGAAGCTTTCTTT.

The gene calls are TRBV7-9 and TRBJ1-2; TRBD1 matches at 12 bases. The CDR3 extends over 16 amino acids. Germline lookup yields CDR1 SEHNR and CDR2 FQNEAQ (reference sequence). J lost 7 bases, V lost 5 bases, and 11 bases had no gene match. The CDR3 DNA reads TGTGCCAGCAGCCAGGGTGTGGGACAGGGGGCGAGTGGCTACACCTTC. Amino acids: CASSQGVGQGASGYTF.

The rearrangement links TRBV4-1 to TRBJ1-4, with 8 bases that match TRBD1. Trimming cost V 0 bases and J 6 bases; bases outside gene matches: 6. Per germline, CDR1 MGHRA and CDR2 YSYEKL. The CDR3 runs 16 residues. CDR3 region: CASSQEYRGDDEKLFF. The CDR3 nucleotides read TGCGCCAGCAGCCAAGAATACAGGGGGGATGATGAAAAACTGTTTTTT.

This rearrangement joins TRBV13 to TRBJ2-7, with D hard to call. Germline CDR1 is PRHDT and CDR2 is FYEKMQ (reference sequence). V lost 5 bases, J lost 0 bases, and 8 bases lay in between. The CDR3 extends over 13 amino acids. The CDR3 DNA follows: TGTGCCAGCAGCCTTCACGGCTCCTACGAGCAGTACTTC. Protein sequence: CASSLHGSYEQYF. The complete variable domain, with remaining parts taken from reference TRBV13 and TRBJ2-7, reads AAGVIQSPRHLIKEKRETATLKCYPIPRHDTVYWYQQGPGQDPQFLISFYEKMQSDKGSIPDRFSAQQFSDYHSELNMSSLELGDSALYFCASSLHGSYEQYFGPGTRLTVT.

J is TRBJ1-5 and V is TRBV5-8, with D uncertain. The CDR3 is 13 amino acids. Trimming took 1 base from V and 4 from J, leaving 6 bases between them. The V gene's germline CDR1 is SGHTS and CDR2 YDEGEE. The CDR3: CASSLYPNQPQHF. Here the CDR3 DNA reads TGTGCCAGCAGCTTGTATCCGAATCAGCCCCAGCATTTT.

The rearrangement links TRBV20-1 to TRBJ2-7, with 7 positions matching TRBD1. CDR3 length: 11 amino acids. Trimming took 8 bases from V and 6 from J; bases not matched to a gene: 7. Germline V gene sequence: CDR1 DFQATT, CDR2 SNEGSKA (reference sequence). The CDR3 spells CSSRTGLEQYF. The CDR3 DNA is TGCAGTTCCCGGACAGGACTCGAGCAGTACTTC.

This chain joins TRBV4-3 and TRBJ1-4; perhaps TRBD1 as D (5 bases). The length of the CDR3 is 16 residues. Trimming cost V 0 bases and J 2 bases, with 10 bases left between them. Per the germline V gene, CDR1 is LGHNA and CDR2 is YSLEER. The chain's CDR3 is CASSQEPGLTNEKLFF. CDR3 nucleotides: TGCGCCAGCAGCCAAGAACCGGGACTGACTAATGAAAAACTGTTTTTT.

This clone was counted only a few times. This chain links TRBV27 with TRBJ2-7; a possible D gene is TRBD2 (5 bases). Per germline, CDR1 MNHEY and CDR2 SMNVEV (reference sequence). Trimming removed 4 bases at V and 9 bases at J, with 16 bases between. The CDR3 totals 13 residues. CDR3 region: CASSSNSGNAQYF. The CDR3 nucleotides read TGTGCCAGCAGTTCCAATTCGGGGAACGCGCAGTACTTC.

This chain connects TRBV29-1 to TRBJ2-1; 7 positions match TRBD2. The CDR3 has 14 residues. Looked up from germline, CDR1 is SQVTM and CDR2 is ANQGSEA. V gave up 3 bases and J gave up 5 bases; unmatched junction bases: 7. CDR3 region: CSVDRTRGDNEQFF. CDR3 in DNA: TGCAGCGTTGATCGGACTAGGGGTGACAATGAGCAGTTCTTC.

The chain combines TRBV4-2 with TRBJ2-5; 10 positions match TRBD2. The V gene's germline CDR1 is LGHNA and CDR2 YNFKEQ. The CDR3 loop spans 16 amino acids. Losses at the gene ends were 0 bases for V and 3 bases for J; bases not matched to a gene: 4. In nucleotides, the CDR3 is TGTGCCAGCAGCCAAGAACGGACTAGCGGAAAAGAGACCCAGTACTTC. Encoded protein: CASSQERTSGKETQYF.